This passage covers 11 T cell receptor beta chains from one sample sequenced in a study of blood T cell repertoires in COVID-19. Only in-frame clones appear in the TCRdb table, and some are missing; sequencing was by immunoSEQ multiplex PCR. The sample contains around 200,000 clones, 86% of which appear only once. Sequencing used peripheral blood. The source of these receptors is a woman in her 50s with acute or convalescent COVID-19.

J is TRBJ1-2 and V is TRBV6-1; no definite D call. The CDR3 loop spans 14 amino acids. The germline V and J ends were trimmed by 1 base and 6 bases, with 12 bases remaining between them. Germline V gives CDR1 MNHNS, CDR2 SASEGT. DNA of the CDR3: TGTGCCAGCAGTGAAGTTCTGGGAGTGGATGGCTACACCTTC. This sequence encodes CASSEVLGVDGYTF.

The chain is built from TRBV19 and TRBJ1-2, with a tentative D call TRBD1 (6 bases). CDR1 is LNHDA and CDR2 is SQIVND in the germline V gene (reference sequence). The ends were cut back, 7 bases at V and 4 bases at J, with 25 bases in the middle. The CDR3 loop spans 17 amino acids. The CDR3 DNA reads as TGTGCCAGTACCCGACAGGATGCCAGTTGGGAACTCTATGGCTACACCTTC. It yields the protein CASTRQDASWELYGYTF.

CDR3: CASSYPSGGGHQETQYF. The CDR3 nucleotides are TGTGCCAGCAGTTACCCGAGCGGGGGGGGACACCAAGAGACCCAGTACTTC. The gene calls are TRBV6-2 or TRBV6-3 and TRBJ2-5; 10 bases fit TRBD2. The CDR3 is 17 residues long. Trimming took 2 bases from V and 0 from J; bases not matched to a gene: 6. CDR1 is MNHEY and CDR2 is SVGEGT in the germline V gene.

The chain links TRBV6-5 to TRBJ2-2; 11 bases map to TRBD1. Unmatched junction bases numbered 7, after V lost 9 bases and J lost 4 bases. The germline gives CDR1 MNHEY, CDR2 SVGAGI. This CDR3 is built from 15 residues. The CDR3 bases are TGTGCCAGTAGGCCGGGACAGGGGGTCACCGGGGAGCTGTTTTTT. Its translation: CASRPGQGVTGELFF.

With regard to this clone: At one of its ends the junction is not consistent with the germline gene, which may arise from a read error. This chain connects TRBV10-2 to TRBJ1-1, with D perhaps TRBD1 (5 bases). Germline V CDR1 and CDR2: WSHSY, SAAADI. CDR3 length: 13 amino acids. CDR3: CASSEPAAGGTSF. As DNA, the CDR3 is TGCGCCAGCAGTGAGCCAGCGGCGGGAGGGACTAGCTTT.

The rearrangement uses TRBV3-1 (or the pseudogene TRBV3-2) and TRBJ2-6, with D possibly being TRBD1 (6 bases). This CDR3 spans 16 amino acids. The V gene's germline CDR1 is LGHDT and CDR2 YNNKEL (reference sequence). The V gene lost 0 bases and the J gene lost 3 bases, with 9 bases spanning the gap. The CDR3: CASSQDNRVGANVLTF. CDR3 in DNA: TGTGCCAGCAGCCAAGATAACAGGGTTGGGGCCAACGTCCTGACTTTC.

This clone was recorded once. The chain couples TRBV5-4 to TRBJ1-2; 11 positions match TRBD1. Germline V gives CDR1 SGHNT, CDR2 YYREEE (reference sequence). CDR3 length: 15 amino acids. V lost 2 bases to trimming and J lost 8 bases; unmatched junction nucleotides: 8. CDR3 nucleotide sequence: TGTGCCAGCAGCTTCCCCGGACAGGGGGCTTTAGGCTACACCTTC. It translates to CASSFPGQGALGYTF.

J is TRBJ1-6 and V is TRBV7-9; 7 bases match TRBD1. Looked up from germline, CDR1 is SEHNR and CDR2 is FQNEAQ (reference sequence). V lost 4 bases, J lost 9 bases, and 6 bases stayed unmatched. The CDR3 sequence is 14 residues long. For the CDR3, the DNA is TGTGCCAGCAGCTCGCAGACAGGGAGTTCACCCCTCCACTTT. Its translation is CASSSQTGSSPLHF.

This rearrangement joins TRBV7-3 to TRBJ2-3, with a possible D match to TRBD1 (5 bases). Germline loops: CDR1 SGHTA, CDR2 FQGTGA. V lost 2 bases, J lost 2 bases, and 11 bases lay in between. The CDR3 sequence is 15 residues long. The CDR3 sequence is CASSLEGAVTDTQYF. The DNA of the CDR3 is TGTGCCAGCAGCTTAGAAGGGGCGGTCACAGATACGCAGTATTTT.

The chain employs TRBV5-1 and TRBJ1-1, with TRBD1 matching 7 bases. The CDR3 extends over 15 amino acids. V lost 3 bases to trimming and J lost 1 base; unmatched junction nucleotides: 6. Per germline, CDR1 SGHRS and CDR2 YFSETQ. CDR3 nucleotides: TGCGCCAGCAGCTCCGCCGGGACAGCGAACACTGAAGCTTTCTTT. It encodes CASSSAGTANTEAFF. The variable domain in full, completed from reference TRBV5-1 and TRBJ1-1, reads KAGVTQTPRYLIKTRGQQVTLSCSPISGHRSVSWYQQTPGQGLQFLFEYFSETQRNKGNFPGRFSGRQFSNSRSEMNVSTLELGDSALYLCASSSAGTANTEAFFGQGTRLTVV.

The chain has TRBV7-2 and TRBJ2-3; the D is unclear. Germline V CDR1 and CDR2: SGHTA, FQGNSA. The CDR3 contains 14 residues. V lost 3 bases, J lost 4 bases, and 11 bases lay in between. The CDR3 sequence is CASSFISAADTQYF. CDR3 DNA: TGTGCCAGCAGCTTCATTAGTGCGGCAGATACGCAGTATTTT.